The entry below describes one TCR beta chain. Expressed TCRB transcripts got sequenced, as all isolated RNA was reverse transcribed. The table came from immunoSEQ multiplex PCR; TCRdb's copy has only in-frame clones and leaves some out. The table has 20,000 to 25,000 clones, 60% to 75% seen once. The entry originates in a study of beta chain features in type 1 diabetes. Germline values: CDR1 KGHSH, CDR2 LQKENI. Unmatched junction bases numbered 5, after V lost 3 bases and J lost 7 bases. The CDR3 covers 13 residues. This TCR came from a woman in her forties in good health. Sample: Tregs from blood. The chain employs TRBV18 and TRBJ1-2, with 7 bases matching TRBD1. The DNA of the CDR3 is TGTGCCAGCTCACCCGACAGGGCCGGTGGCTACACCTTC. Translated, it gives CASSPDRAGGYTF.